What follows describes a single T cell receptor (beta chain). The data were taken from a study of OX40 agonist ivuxolimab in advanced cancers. The CDR3 extends over 22 amino acids. The germline CDR1 and CDR2 sequences are MDHEN and SYDVKM. Trimming removed 3 bases from V and 0 bases from J; junction bases left unmatched: 14. Profiled with immunoSEQ multiplex PCR; TCRdb holds only in-frame clones, not every one. Of 15,000 to 25,000 clones in the sample, around four fifths were seen once. The sequencing here drew on CD4+ or CD8+ T cells sorted from blood, taken in a trial of the OX40 agonist ivuxolimab. The chain recombines TRBV28 with TRBJ2-1, with 16 bases that match TRBD2. This receptor was taken from an adult with an advanced solid tumor such as melanoma, head and neck, liver or kidney cancer. CDR3 protein: CASSFPPGTSGRASSSYNEQFF. In DNA, the CDR3 is TGTGCCAGCAGTTTCCCCCCGGGGACTAGCGGGAGGGCCTCAAGCTCCTACAATGAGCAGTTCTTC.